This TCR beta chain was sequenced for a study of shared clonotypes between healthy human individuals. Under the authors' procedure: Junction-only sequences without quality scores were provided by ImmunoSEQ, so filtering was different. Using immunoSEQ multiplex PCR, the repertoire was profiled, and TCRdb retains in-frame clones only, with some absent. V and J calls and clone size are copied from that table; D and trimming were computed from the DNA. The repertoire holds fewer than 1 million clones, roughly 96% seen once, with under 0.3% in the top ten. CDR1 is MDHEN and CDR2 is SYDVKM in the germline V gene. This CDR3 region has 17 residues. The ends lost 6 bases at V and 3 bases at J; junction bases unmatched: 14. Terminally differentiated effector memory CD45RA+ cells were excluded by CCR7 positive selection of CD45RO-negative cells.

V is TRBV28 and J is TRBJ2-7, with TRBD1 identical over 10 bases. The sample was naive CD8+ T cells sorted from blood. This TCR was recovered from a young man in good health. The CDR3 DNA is TGTGCCAGCAGCCCTGGGACAGGGGAACCATTTATCTACGAGCAGTACTTC. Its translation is CASSPGTGEPFIYEQYF.